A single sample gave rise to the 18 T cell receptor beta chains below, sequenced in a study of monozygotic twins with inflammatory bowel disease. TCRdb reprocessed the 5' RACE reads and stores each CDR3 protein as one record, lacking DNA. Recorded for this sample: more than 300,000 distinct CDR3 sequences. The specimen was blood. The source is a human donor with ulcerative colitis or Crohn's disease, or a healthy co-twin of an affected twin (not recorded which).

This chain's CDR3 is CASRLPGWPWAEAFF. The chain uses TRBV2 and TRBJ1-1; with no DNA, the TCRdb D assignment of TRBD1 cannot be verified. Germline CDR1 reads SNHLY; CDR2 reads FYNNEI. The CDR3 covers 15 residues.

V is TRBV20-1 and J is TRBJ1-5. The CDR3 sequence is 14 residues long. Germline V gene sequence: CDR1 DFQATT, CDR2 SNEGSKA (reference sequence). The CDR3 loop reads CSASLWIGNQPQHF.

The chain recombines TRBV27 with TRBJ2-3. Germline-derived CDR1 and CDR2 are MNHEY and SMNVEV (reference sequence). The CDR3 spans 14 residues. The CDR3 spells CASLRAGRTDTQYF.

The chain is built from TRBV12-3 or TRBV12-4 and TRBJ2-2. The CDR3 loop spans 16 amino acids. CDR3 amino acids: CASRPEVRGISGELFF.

The CDR3: CASSQLLDSREAFF. This chain joins TRBV3-1 and TRBJ1-1; the D gene TCRdb calls, TRBD1, cannot be checked with no DNA. Per the germline V gene, CDR1 is LGHDT and CDR2 is YNNKEL (reference sequence). This CDR3 is 14 amino acids long. The entire variable domain, with the rest obtained from reference TRBV3-1 and TRBJ1-1, is as follows: DTAVSQTPKYLVTQMGNDKSIKCEQNLGHDTMYWYKQDSKKFLKIMFSYNNKELIINETVPNRFSPKSPDKAHLNLHINSLELGDSAVYFCASSQLLDSREAFFGQGTRLTVV.

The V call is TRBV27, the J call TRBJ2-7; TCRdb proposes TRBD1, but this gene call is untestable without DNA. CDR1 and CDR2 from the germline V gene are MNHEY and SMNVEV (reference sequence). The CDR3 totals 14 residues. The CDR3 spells CASSFSRQGYEQYF.

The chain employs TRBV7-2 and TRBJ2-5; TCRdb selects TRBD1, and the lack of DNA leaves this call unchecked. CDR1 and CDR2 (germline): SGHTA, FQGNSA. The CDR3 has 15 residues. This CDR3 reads CASSYNKGTGETQYF.

CDR3 protein: CASSWVGSGGANEQFF. This chain connects TRBV6-5 to TRBJ2-1; TCRdb's assignment of TRBD2 cannot be checked, as there is no DNA. This CDR3 comprises 16 residues. Germline loops: CDR1 MNHEY, CDR2 SVGAGI.

The CDR3 reads CASSLVAGGLDTQYF. The rearrangement uses TRBV5-1 and TRBJ2-3; TCRdb gives TRBD2 as the D gene, but with no DNA this cannot be confirmed. This CDR3 contains 15 residues. The germline gives CDR1 SGHRS, CDR2 YFSETQ.

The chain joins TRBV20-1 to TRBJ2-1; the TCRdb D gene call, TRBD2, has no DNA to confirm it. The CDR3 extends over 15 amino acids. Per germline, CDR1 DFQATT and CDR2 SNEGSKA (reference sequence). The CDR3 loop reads CSASRTSYSYNEQFF.

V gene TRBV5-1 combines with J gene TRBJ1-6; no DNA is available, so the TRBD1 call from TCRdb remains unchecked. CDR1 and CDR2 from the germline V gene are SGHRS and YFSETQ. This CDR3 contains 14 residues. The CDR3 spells CASSLGQGNSPLHF.

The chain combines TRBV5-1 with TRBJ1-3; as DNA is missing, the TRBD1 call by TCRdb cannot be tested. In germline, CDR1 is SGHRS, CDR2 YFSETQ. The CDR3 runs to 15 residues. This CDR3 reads CASSGTSGVEDTIYF. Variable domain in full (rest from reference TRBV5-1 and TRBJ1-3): KAGVTQTPRYLIKTRGQQVTLSCSPISGHRSVSWYQQTPGQGLQFLFEYFSETQRNKGNFPGRFSGRQFSNSRSEMNVSTLELGDSALYLCASSGTSGVEDTIYFGEGSWLTVV.

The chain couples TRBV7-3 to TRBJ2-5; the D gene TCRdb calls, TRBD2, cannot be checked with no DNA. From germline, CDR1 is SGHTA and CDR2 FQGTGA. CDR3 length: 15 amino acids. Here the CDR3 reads CASSLGTPGGETQYF.

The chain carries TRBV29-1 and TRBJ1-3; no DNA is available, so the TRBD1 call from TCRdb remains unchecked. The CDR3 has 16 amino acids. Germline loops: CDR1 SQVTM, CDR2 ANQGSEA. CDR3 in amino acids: CSVYSPGQGSGNTIYF. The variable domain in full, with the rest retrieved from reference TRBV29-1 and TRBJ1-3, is SAVISQKPSRDICQRGTSLTIQCQVDSQVTMMFWYRQQPGQSLTLIATANQGSEATYESGFVIDKFPISRPNLTFSTLTVSNMSPEDSSIYLCSVYSPGQGSGNTIYFGEGSWLTVV.

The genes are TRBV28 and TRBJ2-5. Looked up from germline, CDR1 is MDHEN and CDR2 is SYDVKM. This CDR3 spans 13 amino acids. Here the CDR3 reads CASSLRREETQYF.

The CDR3 reads CASSERGQGYTF. The chain couples TRBV4-3 to TRBJ1-2; the TRBD1 assignment by TCRdb is unverifiable without DNA. The CDR3 has 12 amino acids. Germline V gives CDR1 LGHNA, CDR2 YSLEER.

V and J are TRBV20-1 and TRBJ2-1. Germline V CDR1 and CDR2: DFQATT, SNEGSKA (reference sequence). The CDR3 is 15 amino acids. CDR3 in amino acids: CSASPVAISYNEQFF.

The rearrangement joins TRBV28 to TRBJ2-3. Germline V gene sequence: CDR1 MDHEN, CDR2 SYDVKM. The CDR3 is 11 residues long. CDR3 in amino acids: CASSLGHTQYF.